The clone carrying this TCR beta chain appeared once. In the original workflow: Nucleated cell number was recorded as an estimate derived from reference gene primer amplification. Sequenced by immunoSEQ multiplex PCR; TCRdb stores in-frame clones only, minus some. The DNA gave D and trimming, while V, J and clone size come from that table. The table has about 93,000 clones, around four fifths seen once; the top ten hold roughly 16%. These data are taken from a study of blood T cell repertoires in COVID-19. Study at large: The study drew acute and convalescent COVID-19 samples from the United States, Italy and Spain. Nucleic acid was either cDNA or gDNA, and it came from T cells, B-cell-depleted T cells, or PBMCs.

CDR1 is SEHNR and CDR2 is FQNEAQ in the germline V gene (reference sequence). This CDR3 has 15 amino acids. V gave up 3 bases and J gave up 7 bases, with 13 bases separating them. This clonotype was obtained from a human donor in a cohort sampled during active COVID-19. The material sequenced was peripheral blood. The chain links TRBV7-9 to TRBJ1-6, with D maybe TRBD1 (6 bases). The CDR3 DNA sequence: TGTGCCAGCAGCTTCGGTGGGGGCGGGAATTCACCCCTCCACTTT. This sequence encodes CASSFGGGGNSPLHF.